Shown below are 8 T cell receptor beta chains from a single sample sequenced in a study of blood T cell repertoires in COVID-19. Only in-frame clones appear in the TCRdb table, and some are missing; sequencing was by immunoSEQ multiplex PCR. The sample records 300,000 to 350,000 clones, approximately 89% being singletons. The material sequenced was PBMCs or T cells enriched from blood (not recorded which). Receptor source: a man aged 30 to 45 who had recovered from COVID-19.

The chain employs TRBV7-2 and TRBJ2-7; possibly TRBD2 for D (6 bases). This CDR3 contains 13 residues. CDR1 SGHTA and CDR2 FQGNSA come from the germline V gene. Trimming pared 6 bases from V and 3 bases from J, leaving 12 bases between. The CDR3 nucleotides read TGTGCCAGCAGGGAGGGACTCGACTACGAGCAGTACTTC. Translated: CASREGLDYEQYF. Supplemented by reference TRBV7-2 and TRBJ2-7, the full variable domain reads GAGVSQSPSNKVTEKGKDVELRCDPISGHTALYWYRQSLGQGLEFLIYFQGNSAPDKSGLPSDRFSAERTGGSVSTLTIQRTQQEDSAVYLCASREGLDYEQYFGPGTRLTVT.

The rearrangement uses TRBV7-6 and TRBJ2-3; D is perhaps TRBD1 (5 bases). Germline V gene sequence: CDR1 SGHVS, CDR2 FNYEAQ. V was trimmed by 4 bases and J by 9 bases, leaving 11 bases between them. CDR3 length: 12 amino acids. The CDR3 region has the DNA TGTGCCAGCAGCTATGCAGGGCGGACGCAGTATTTT. As protein: CASSYAGRTQYF.

This rearrangement joins TRBV28 to TRBJ1-3, with a tentative D call TRBD1 (5 bases). From germline, CDR1 is MDHEN and CDR2 SYDVKM. Deletions cut 7 bases from V and 2 bases from J, with 12 bases between. The CDR3 runs 14 residues. The CDR3 coding sequence is TGTGCCAGCACCCCCCGCAGGGCTGGAAACACCATATATTTT. Amino acid sequence: CASTPRRAGNTIYF.

The chain carries TRBV18 and TRBJ1-1; unclear D gene. This CDR3 is 13 amino acids long. Germline CDR1 reads KGHSH; CDR2 reads LQKENI. Trimming pared 3 bases from V and 4 bases from J, leaving 9 bases between. The CDR3 DNA sequence: TGTGCCAGCTCACCCTCGCGGAGCACTGAAGCTTTCTTT. Protein: CASSPSRSTEAFF.

This chain connects TRBV19 to TRBJ1-3; a possible D gene is TRBD1 (5 bases). The germline V gene encodes CDR1 LNHDA and CDR2 SQIVND (reference sequence). This CDR3 comprises 14 residues. V was shortened by 3 bases and J by 2 bases, with 8 bases between the two germline ends. The CDR3: CASSMGRAGNTIYF. The CDR3 DNA reads as TGTGCCAGTAGTATGGGCAGGGCTGGAAACACCATATATTTT.

This chain joins TRBV5-6 and TRBJ2-7; TRBD1 aligns across 10 bases. The CDR3 has 13 residues. Germline values: CDR1 SGHDT, CDR2 YYEEEE. V lost 4 bases to trimming and J lost 4 bases; unmatched junction nucleotides: 2. CDR3 sequence: CASSGDRGYEQYF. The CDR3 bases are TGTGCCAGCAGCGGGGACAGGGGATACGAGCAGTACTTC.

The chain joins TRBV6-6 to TRBJ2-7, with D unresolved. The CDR3 extends over 15 amino acids. Trimming pared 2 bases from V and 4 bases from J, leaving 15 bases between. The germline V gene encodes CDR1 MNHNY and CDR2 SVGAGI (reference sequence). The CDR3 loop is CASSYIGYHRYEQYF. In nucleotides, the CDR3 is TGTGCCAGCAGTTACATCGGTTATCACCGGTACGAGCAGTACTTC.

The rearrangement uses TRBV7-9 and TRBJ2-2; a possible D gene is TRBD2 (6 bases). CDR3 length: 15 amino acids. The V gene lost 5 bases and the J gene lost 4 bases, with 14 bases spanning the gap. Germline CDR1 reads SEHNR; CDR2 reads FQNEAQ (reference sequence). The CDR3 is CASSPRGSPTGELFF. The CDR3, as DNA: TGTGCCAGCAGCCCCCGGGGGTCCCCCACCGGGGAGCTGTTTTTT.